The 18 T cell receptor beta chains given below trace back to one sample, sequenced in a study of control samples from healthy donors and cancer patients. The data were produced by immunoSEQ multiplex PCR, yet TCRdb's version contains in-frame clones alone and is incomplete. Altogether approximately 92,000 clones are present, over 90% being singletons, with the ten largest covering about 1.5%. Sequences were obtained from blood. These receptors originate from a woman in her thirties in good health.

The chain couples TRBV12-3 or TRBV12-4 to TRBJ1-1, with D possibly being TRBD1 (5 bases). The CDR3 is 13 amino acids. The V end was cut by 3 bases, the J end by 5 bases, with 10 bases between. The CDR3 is CASSLGGATEAFF. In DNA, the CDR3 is TGTGCCAGCAGTTTGGGGGGAGCAACTGAAGCTTTCTTT.

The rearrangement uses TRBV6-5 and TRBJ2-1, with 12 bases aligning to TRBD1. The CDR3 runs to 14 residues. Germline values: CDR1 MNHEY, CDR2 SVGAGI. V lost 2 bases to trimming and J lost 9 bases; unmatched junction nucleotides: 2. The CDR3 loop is CASSYGTGGGEQFF. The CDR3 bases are TGTGCCAGCAGTTACGGGACAGGGGGCGGTGAGCAGTTCTTC.

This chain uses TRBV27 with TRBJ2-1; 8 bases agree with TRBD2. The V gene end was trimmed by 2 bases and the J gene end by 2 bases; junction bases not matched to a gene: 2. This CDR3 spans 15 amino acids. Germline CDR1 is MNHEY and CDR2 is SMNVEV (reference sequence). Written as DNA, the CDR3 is TGTGCCAGCAGTTTACGGGGGGGAACCTACAATGAGCAGTTCTTC. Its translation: CASSLRGGTYNEQFF.

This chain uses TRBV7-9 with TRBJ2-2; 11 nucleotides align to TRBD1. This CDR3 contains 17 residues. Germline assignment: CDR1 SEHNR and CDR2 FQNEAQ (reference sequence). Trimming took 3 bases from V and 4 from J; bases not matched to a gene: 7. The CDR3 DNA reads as TGTGCCAGCAGCTTTCAAGGGGGGACAGGGGGCACCGGGGAGCTGTTTTTT. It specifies CASSFQGGTGGTGELFF.

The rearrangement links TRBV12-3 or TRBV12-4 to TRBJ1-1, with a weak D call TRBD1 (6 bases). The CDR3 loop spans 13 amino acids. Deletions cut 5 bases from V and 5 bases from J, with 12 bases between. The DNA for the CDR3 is TGTGCCAGCAGTCCAACAGGGTATACTGAAGCTTTCTTT. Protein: CASSPTGYTEAFF.

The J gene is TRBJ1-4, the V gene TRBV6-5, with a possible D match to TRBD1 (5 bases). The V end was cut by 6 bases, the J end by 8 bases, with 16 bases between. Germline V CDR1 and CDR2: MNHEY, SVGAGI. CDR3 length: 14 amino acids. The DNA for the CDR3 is TGTGCCAGCAGCCCGGGACCTAGGGAGGAAAAACTGTTTTTT. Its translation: CASSPGPREEKLFF.

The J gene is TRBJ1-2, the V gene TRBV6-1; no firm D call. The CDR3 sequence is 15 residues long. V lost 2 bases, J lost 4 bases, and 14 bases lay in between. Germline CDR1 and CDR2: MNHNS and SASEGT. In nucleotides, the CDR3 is TGTGCCAGCAGTGAACGACCCACAAAGCCCTATGGCTACACCTTC. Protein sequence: CASSERPTKPYGYTF.

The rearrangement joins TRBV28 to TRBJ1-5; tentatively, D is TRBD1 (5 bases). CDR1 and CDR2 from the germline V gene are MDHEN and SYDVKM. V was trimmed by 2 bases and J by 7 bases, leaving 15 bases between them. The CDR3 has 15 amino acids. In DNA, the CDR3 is TGTGCCAGCAGTTTAATTGTAGGACACTTACAGCCCCAGCATTTT. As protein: CASSLIVGHLQPQHF.

In DNA, the CDR3 is TGTGCCAGCAGCTTAGGCCATGCGATTACAGTATCCCCTGAAGCTTTCTTT. Translation gives CASSLGHAITVSPEAFF. The V and J genes are TRBV11-2 and TRBJ1-1; no definite D call. The germline gives CDR1 SGHAT, CDR2 FQNNGV. This CDR3 region has 17 residues. V was cut by 1 base and J by 6 bases, with 21 bases left in between. Supplemented by reference TRBV11-2 and TRBJ1-1, the full variable domain reads EAGVAQSPRYKIIEKRQSVAFWCNPISGHATLYWYQQILGQGPKLLIQFQNNGVVDDSQLPKDRFSAERLKGVDSTLKIQPAKLEDSAVYLCASSLGHAITVSPEAFFGQGTRLTVV.

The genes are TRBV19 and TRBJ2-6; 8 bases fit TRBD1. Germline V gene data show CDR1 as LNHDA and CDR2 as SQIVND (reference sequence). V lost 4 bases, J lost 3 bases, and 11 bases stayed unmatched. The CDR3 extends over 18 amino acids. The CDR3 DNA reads TGTGCCAGTAGTAGTGGCCAGGGGGCGGTTTATGGGGCCAACGTCCTGACTTTC. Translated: CASSSGQGAVYGANVLTF.

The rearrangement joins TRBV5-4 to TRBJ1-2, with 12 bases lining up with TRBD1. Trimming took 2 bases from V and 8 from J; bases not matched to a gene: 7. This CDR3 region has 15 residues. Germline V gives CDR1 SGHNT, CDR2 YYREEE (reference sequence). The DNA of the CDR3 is TGTGCCAGCAGCTTCCCGGGACAGGGGGCGTCCGGCTACACCTTC. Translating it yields CASSFPGQGASGYTF.

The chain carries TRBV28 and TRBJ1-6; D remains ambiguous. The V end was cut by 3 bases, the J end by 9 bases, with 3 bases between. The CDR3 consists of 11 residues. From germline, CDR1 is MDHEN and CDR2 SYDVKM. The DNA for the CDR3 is TGTGCCAGCAGTTTTGGTTCACCCCTCCACTTT. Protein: CASSFGSPLHF.

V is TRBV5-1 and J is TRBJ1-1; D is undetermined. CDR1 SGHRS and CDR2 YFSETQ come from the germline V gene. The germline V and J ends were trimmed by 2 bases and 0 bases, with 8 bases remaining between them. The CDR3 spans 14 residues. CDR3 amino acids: CASSFLLVNTEAFF. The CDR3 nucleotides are TGCGCCAGCAGCTTTCTTTTGGTGAACACTGAAGCTTTCTTT.

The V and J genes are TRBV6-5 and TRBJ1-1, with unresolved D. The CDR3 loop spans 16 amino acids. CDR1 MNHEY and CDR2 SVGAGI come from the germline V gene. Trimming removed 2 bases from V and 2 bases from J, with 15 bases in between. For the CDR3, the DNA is TGTGCCAGCAGTTACGGCAACGGACGATACAACACTGAAGCTTTCTTT. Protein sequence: CASSYGNGRYNTEAFF.

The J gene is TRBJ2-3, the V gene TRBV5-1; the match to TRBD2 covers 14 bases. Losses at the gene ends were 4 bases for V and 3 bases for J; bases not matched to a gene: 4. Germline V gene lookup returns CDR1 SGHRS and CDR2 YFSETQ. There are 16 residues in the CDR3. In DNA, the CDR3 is TGCGCCAGCAGCCTGGGGACTAGCGGGAGTACAGATACGCAGTATTTT. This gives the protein CASSLGTSGSTDTQYF.

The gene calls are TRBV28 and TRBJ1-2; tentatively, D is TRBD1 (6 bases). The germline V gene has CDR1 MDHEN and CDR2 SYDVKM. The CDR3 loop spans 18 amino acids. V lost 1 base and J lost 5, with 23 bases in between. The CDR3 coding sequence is TGTGCCAGCAGTTTATTTACTCGTAGGGGGACTCGGGGGTATGGCTACACCTTC. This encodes CASSLFTRRGTRGYGYTF.

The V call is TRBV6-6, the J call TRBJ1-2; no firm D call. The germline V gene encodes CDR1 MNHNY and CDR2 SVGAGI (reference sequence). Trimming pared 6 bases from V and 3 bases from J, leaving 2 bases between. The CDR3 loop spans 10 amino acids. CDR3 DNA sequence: TGTGCCAGCAGGGACTATGGCTACACCTTC. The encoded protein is CASRDYGYTF.

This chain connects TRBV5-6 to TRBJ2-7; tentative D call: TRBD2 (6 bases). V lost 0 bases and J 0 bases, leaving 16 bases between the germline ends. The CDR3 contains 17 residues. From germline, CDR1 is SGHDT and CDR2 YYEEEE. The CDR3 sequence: CASSLGLGGRGSYEQYF. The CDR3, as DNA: TGTGCCAGCAGCTTGGGATTGGGGGGAAGGGGCTCCTACGAGCAGTACTTC.